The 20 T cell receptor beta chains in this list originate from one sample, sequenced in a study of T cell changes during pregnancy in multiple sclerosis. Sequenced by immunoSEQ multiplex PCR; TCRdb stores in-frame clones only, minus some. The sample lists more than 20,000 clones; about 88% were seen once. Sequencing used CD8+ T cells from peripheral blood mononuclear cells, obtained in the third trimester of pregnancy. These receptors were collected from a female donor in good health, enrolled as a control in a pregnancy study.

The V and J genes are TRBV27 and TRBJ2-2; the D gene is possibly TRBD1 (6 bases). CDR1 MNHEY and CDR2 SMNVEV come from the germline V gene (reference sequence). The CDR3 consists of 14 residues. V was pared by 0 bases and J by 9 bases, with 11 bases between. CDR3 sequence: CASSLSRGSRELFF. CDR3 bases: TGTGCCAGCAGTTTATCTAGGGGGAGCCGGGAGCTGTTTTTT.

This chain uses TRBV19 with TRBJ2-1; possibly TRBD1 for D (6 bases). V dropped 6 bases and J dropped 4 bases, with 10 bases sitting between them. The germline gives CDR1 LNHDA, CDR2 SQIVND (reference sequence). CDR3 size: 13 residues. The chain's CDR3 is CASRRDNYNEQFF. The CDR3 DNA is TGTGCCAGTAGACGGGACAATTACAATGAGCAGTTCTTC.

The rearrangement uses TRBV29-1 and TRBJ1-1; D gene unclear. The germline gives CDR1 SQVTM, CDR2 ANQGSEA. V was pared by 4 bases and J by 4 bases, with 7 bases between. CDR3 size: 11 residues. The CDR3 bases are TGCAGCGTTGCAGGCGTCACTGAAGCTTTCTTT. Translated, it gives CSVAGVTEAFF.

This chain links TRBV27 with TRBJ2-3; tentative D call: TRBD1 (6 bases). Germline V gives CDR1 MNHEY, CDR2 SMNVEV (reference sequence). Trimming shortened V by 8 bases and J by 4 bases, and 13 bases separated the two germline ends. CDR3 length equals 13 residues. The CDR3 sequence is CASGRQAPDTQYF. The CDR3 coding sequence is TGTGCCAGCGGTAGACAGGCCCCAGATACGCAGTATTTT.

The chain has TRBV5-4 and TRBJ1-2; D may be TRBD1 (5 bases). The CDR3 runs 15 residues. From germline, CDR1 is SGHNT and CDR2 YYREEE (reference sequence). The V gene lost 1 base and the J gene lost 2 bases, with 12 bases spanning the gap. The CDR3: CASSLFYRTNYGYTF. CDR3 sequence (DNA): TGTGCCAGCAGCTTGTTTTACAGGACCAACTATGGCTACACCTTC.

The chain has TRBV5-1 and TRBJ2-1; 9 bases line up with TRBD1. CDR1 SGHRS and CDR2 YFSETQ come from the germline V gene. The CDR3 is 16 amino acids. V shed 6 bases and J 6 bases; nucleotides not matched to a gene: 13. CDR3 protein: CASKIMEGQGTNEQFF. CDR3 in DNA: TGCGCCAGCAAAATCATGGAGGGACAGGGAACCAATGAGCAGTTCTTC.

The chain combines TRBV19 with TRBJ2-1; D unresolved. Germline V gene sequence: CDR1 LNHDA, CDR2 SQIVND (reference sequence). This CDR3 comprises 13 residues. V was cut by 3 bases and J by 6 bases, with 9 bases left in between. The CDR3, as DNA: TGTGCCAGTAGTATCGTGCAGTTCAATGAGCAGTTCTTC. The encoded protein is CASSIVQFNEQFF.

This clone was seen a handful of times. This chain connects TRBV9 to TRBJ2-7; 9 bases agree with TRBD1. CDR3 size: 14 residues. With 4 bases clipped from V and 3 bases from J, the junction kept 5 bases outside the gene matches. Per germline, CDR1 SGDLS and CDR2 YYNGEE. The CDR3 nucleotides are TGTGCCAGCAGCTTCGGGACAGGGAGCTACGAGCAGTACTTC. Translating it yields CASSFGTGSYEQYF.

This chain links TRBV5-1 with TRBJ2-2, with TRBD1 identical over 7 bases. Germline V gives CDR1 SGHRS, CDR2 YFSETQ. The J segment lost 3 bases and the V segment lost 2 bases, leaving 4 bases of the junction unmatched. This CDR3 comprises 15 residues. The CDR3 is CASSLRQGDTGELFF. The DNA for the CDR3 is TGCGCCAGCAGCTTAAGACAGGGCGACACCGGGGAGCTGTTTTTT.

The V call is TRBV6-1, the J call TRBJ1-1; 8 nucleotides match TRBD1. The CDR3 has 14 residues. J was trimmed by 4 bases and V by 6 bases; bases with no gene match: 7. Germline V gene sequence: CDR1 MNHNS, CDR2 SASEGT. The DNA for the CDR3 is TGTGCCAGCAGCGATATCACAGGGGGCACTGAAGCTTTCTTT. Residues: CASSDITGGTEAFF.

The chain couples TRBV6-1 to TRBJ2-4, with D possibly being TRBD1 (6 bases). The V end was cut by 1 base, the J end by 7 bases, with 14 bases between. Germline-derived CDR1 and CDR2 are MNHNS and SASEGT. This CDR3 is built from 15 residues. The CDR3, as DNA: TGTGCCAGCAGTGAAGAAGGGACACCCCCGAACATTCAGTACTTC. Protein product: CASSEEGTPPNIQYF.

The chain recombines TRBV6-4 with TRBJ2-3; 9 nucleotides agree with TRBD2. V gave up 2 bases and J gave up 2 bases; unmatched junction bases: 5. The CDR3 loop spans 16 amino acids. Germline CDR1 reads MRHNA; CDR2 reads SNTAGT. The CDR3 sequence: CASSDSLAGDTDTQYF. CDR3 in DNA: TGTGCCAGCAGTGACAGTTTAGCGGGGGACACAGATACGCAGTATTTT.

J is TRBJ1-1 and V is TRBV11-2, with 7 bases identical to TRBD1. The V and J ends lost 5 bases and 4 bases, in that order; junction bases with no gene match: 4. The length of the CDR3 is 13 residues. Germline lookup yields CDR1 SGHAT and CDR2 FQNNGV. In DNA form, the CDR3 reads TGTGCCAGCAGCGCCGCAGGGGGCACTGAAGCTTTCTTT. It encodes CASSAAGGTEAFF.

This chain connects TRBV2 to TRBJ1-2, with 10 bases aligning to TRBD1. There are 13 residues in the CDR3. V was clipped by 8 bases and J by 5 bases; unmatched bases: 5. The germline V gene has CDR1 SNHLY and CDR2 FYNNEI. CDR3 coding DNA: TGTGCCAGCCCAGACAGGGGGCTGTATGGCTACACCTTC. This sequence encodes CASPDRGLYGYTF.

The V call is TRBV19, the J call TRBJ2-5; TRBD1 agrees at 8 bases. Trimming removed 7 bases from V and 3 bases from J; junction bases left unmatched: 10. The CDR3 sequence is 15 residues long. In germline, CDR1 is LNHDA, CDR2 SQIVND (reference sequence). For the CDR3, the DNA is TGTGCCAGTAAGGGCCGTCCGGGACAGGAAGAGACCCAGTACTTC. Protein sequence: CASKGRPGQEETQYF.

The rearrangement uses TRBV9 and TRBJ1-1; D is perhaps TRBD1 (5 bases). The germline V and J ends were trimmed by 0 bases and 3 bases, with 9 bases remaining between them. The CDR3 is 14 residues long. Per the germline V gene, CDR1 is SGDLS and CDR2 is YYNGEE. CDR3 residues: CASSVGGGDTEAFF. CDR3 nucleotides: TGTGCCAGCAGCGTAGGGGGAGGGGACACTGAAGCTTTCTTT.

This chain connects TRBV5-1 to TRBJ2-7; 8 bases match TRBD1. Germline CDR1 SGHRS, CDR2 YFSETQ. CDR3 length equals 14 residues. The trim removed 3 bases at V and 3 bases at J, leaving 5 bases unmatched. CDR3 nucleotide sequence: TGCGCCAGCAGCTGGACAGGGACTGGCTACGAGCAGTACTTC. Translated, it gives CASSWTGTGYEQYF. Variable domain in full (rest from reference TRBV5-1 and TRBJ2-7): KAGVTQTPRYLIKTRGQQVTLSCSPISGHRSVSWYQQTPGQGLQFLFEYFSETQRNKGNFPGRFSGRQFSNSRSEMNVSTLELGDSALYLCASSWTGTGYEQYFGPGTRLTVT.

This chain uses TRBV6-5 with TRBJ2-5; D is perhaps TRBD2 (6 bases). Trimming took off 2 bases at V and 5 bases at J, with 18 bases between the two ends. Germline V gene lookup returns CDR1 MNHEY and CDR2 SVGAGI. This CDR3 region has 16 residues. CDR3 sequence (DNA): TGTGCCAGCAGTTACGGTGTGAGGAGGGGCGGGGAGACCCAGTACTTC. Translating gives CASSYGVRRGGETQYF.

CDR3 protein: CASIGEISNQPQHF. The CDR3 region has the DNA TGTGCCAGCATAGGAGAGATAAGCAATCAGCCCCAGCATTTT. This chain connects TRBV2 to TRBJ1-5; D is unclear. Per germline, CDR1 SNHLY and CDR2 FYNNEI. V was cut by 7 bases and J by 1 base, with 11 bases left in between. The CDR3 totals 14 residues.

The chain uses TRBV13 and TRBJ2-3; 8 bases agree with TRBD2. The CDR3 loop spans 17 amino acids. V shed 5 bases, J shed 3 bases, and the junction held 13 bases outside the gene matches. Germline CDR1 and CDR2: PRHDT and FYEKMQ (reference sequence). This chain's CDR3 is CASSPNVAGTGTDTQYF. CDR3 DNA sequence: TGTGCCAGCAGCCCGAATGTAGCGGGAACGGGGACAGATACGCAGTATTTT.